This T cell receptor (beta chain) was captured in a study of T cells in Graves' hyperthyroidism and ophthalmopathy. RNA transcripts were the template for amplifying TCR beta CDR3 regions. Primed by the HTBI set, a first-round RT-PCR was run on the TCR CDR3. TCRdb passed the multiplex PCR reads through MiXCR, listing each CDR3 protein once. The table shows about 570,000 distinct CDR3 sequences, with 46% occurring only once. Uncontrolled infections, other autoimmune diseases, pregnancy or lactation led to exclusion of patients. Sequenced material: peripheral blood or thyroid tissue (not recorded which). This sequence was found in an adult woman with Graves' disease, either hyperthyroidism or ophthalmopathy (not recorded which).

The CDR3 DNA is TGCAGCGCCGGTCTGCGCGGGCAACGGGAATACGAGCAGTACTTC. Residues: CSAGLRGQREYEQYF. The chain recombines TRBV29-1 with TRBJ2-7; D is possibly TRBD2 (5 bases). Germline-derived CDR1 and CDR2 are SQVTM and ANQGSEA. The V end lost 7 bases, the J end lost 4 bases, and 23 bases lay between the germline ends. The CDR3 contains 15 residues.